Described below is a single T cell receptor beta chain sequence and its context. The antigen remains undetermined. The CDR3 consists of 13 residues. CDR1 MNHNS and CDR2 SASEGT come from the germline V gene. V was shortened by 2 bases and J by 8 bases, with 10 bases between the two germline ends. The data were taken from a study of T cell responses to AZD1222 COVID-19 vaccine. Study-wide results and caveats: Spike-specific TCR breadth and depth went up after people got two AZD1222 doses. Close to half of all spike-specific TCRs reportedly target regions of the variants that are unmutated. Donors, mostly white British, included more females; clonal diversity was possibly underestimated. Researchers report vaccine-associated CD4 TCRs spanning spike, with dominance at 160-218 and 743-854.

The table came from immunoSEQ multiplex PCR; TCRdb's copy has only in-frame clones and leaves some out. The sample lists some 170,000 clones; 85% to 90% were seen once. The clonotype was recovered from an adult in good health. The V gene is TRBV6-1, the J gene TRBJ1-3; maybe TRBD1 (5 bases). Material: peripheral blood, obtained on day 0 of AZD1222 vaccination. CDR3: CASSESRVHTIYF. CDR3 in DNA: TGTGCCAGCAGTGAATCCAGGGTTCACACCATATATTTT.